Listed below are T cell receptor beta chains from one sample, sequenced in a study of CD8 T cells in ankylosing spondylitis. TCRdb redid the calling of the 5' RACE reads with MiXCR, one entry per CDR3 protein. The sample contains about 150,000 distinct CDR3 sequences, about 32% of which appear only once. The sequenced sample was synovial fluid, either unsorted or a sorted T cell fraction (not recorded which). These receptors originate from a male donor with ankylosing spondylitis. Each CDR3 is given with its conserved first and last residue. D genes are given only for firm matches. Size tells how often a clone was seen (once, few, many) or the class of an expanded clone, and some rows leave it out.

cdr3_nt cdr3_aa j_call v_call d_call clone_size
TGCGCCAGCAGCCTAATGACAGGGCCCGCCGAGCAGTACTTC CASSLMTGPAEQYF TRBJ2-7 TRBV5-1 TRBD1 many
TGCGCCAGCAGCCAAGAGATGGGGGTCGGGACGCAGTATTTT CASSQEMGVGTQYF TRBJ2-3 TRBV4-3 NA few
TGCGCCAGCAGCTTGAATGGCGGACGGGGAACCTACGAGCAGTACTTC CASSLNGGRGTYEQYF TRBJ2-7 TRBV5-1 NA NA
TGTGCCAGCAGTTTATCGAGACAGAGCTATGGCTACACCTTC CASSLSRQSYGYTF TRBJ1-2 TRBV27 NA NA
TGTGCCAGCAGCTTGGTCGGGCAGTCGAATTCACCCCTCCACTTT CASSLVGQSNSPLHF TRBJ1-6 TRBV5-5 NA few
TGTGCCAGCAGCTTAGGGGCCTTTAATGAAAAACTGTTTTTT CASSLGAFNEKLFF TRBJ1-4 TRBV11-2 NA NA
TGTGCCAGCTCCGCCAGTGGGACTGAAGCTTTCTTT CASSASGTEAFF TRBJ1-1 TRBV6-5 NA NA
TGTGCCAGCAGTCCTATCCTAGGACTAGCGGGAGGTGAGCAGTTCTTC CASSPILGLAGGEQFF TRBJ2-1 TRBV27 TRBD2 many
TGCGCCAGCAGGGCGGCAGGGAATTCACCCCTCCACTTT CASRAAGNSPLHF TRBJ1-6 TRBV5-1 NA NA
TGTGCCAGCAGCCAAGTCAGGGAACGCGGCTACACCTTC CASSQVRERGYTF TRBJ1-2 TRBV14 NA NA
TGTGCCATCAGTGTCCTACGGGCCGACCACTACGAGCAGTACTTC CAISVLRADHYEQYF TRBJ2-7 TRBV10-3 NA NA
TGCGCCAGCAGCCAAGTGATGCCGAACACTGAAGCTTTCTTT CASSQVMPNTEAFF TRBJ1-1 TRBV4-1 NA NA
TGTGCCAGCAGTCTCATAGGTAGCAATCAGCCCCAGCATTTT CASSLIGSNQPQHF TRBJ1-5 TRBV6-1 NA many
TGTGCCAGCAGCTGGAGGGGGTTTGGGAATGAAAAACTGTTTTTT CASSWRGFGNEKLFF TRBJ1-4 TRBV11-2 NA few
TGTGCCAGCGGTCTATCTAGGGGTAGCGGGAGTCACAATGAGCAGTTCTTC CASGLSRGSGSHNEQFF TRBJ2-1 TRBV28 TRBD2 NA
TGTGCCAGCAGCTTTGTTCCTCCGGGACTCCAAGCAGAGACCCAGTACTTC CASSFVPPGLQAETQYF TRBJ2-5 TRBV7-8 NA NA
TGTGCCAGCAGCCCCGGAAAGACAGGGTCGGCCTATGGCTACACCTTC CASSPGKTGSAYGYTF TRBJ1-2 TRBV4-2 TRBD1 NA
TGCGCCAGCAGGTTGACAGGGAATAATGAAAAACTGTTTTTT CASRLTGNNEKLFF TRBJ1-4 TRBV5-1 TRBD1 few
TGTGCCAGCAGTGAGGGGGTGAGGCAGTTCTTC CASSEGVRQFF TRBJ2-1 TRBV6-4 NA NA
TGTGCCAGCAGTCGATCGACAGGCAAGGCACGGGAAGCTTTCTTT CASSRSTGKAREAFF TRBJ1-1 TRBV12-3/TRBV12-4 NA NA
TGCAGCGTTGAAGATCCGCGGACGGATAGGAATGGCTACACCTTC CSVEDPRTDRNGYTF TRBJ1-2 TRBV29-1 NA NA
TGTGCCAGCTCATACGACAGGGAACGAAACACCATATATTTT CASSYDRERNTIYF TRBJ1-3 TRBV18 TRBD1 NA
TGTGCCAGCAAACCTGTCGACAGGGCGGATTCACCCCTCCACTTT CASKPVDRADSPLHF TRBJ1-6 TRBV12-3/TRBV12-4 TRBD1 many
TGTGCCAGCAGTGAACAGGCCCTCCCCGGGGCCAACGTCCTGACTTTC CASSEQALPGANVLTF TRBJ2-6 TRBV25-1 NA few
TGCAGTGCTAGAGATTGGGGGAGCACAGATACGCAGTATTTT CSARDWGSTDTQYF TRBJ2-3 TRBV20-1 NA NA
TGCAGCGTTGAAGGGGGCGCGGGCGAGCAGTACTTC CSVEGGAGEQYF TRBJ2-7 TRBV29-1 NA NA
TGCAGTGCTAGATCGGAGCGGGTCGGAACGCAGTATTTT CSARSERVGTQYF TRBJ2-3 TRBV20-1 NA NA
TGTGCCAGCAGCTTACGATGGTGGGGTGCGGGGGGGGAGGAGACCCAGTACTTC CASSLRWWGAGGEETQYF TRBJ2-5 TRBV11-2 TRBD2 NA
TGTGCCAGCAGCCTTGGGACTAGCGGGGGGGTTACGCAGTATTTT CASSLGTSGGVTQYF TRBJ2-3 TRBV7-8 TRBD2 NA
TGCGCCAGCAGCCATCCCTTGTCCGGGGAAAACTACGAGCAGTACTTC CASSHPLSGENYEQYF TRBJ2-7 TRBV5-1 NA few
TGTGCCAGCAGTTCGTGGCAGTACACAGATACGCAGTATTTT CASSSWQYTDTQYF TRBJ2-3 TRBV27 NA NA
TGTGCCAGCAGCAAAACGGTAAATGGCTACACCTTC CASSKTVNGYTF TRBJ1-2 TRBV21-1 NA NA
TGCGCCAGCAGCGGAGCGGCACTGGGATCGGCCAAAAACATTCAGTACTTC CASSGAALGSAKNIQYF TRBJ2-4 TRBV5-1 NA NA
TGTGCCAGCAGTTACTCGATGGCGGGGGGGCCGGAGTCGCAGTATTTT CASSYSMAGGPESQYF TRBJ2-3 TRBV6-5 TRBD2 NA
TGTGCCAGCAATTGGCGGTTAGGTGAGCAGTACTTC CASNWRLGEQYF TRBJ2-7 TRBV28 NA few
TGTGCCAGCTCACCTCGTCCCCAAAATGAAAAACTGTTTTTT CASSPRPQNEKLFF TRBJ1-4 TRBV18 NA NA
TGTGCCAGCAGTTACAGTCACAGGGGGTACAATTCACCCCTCCACTTT CASSYSHRGYNSPLHF TRBJ1-6 TRBV6-5 TRBD1 NA
TGTGCCAGCAGCTTCGGGACAGGACTATTCTATGGCTACACCTTC CASSFGTGLFYGYTF TRBJ1-2 TRBV7-2 TRBD1 few
TGCAGTGCGGACGGGACAGGGGCTAACTATGGCTACACCTTC CSADGTGANYGYTF TRBJ1-2 TRBV20-1 TRBD1 few
TGTGCCAGCAGCCAAGGCAGGGTAGCGGGGGGCTACAATGAGCAGTTCTTC CASSQGRVAGGYNEQFF TRBJ2-1 TRBV4-2 TRBD2 few
TGTGCCAGCAGCCAAGTCTCTAGCGGGGGGGCTGAAAGAGATACGCAGTATTTT CASSQVSSGGAERDTQYF TRBJ2-3 TRBV4-2 TRBD2 many